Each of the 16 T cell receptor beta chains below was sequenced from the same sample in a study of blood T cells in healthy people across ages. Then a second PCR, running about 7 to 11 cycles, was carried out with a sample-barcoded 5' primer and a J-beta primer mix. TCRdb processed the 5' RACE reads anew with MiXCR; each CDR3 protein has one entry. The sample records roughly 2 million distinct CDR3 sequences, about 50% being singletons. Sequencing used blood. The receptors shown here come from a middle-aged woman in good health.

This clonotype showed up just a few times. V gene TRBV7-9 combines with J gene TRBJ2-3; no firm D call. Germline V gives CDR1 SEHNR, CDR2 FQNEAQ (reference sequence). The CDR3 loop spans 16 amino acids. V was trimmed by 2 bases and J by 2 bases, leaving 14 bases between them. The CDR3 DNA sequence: TGTGCCAGCAGCTTAAATTCCGCGAGATCCACAGATACGCAGTATTTT. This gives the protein CASSLNSARSTDTQYF.

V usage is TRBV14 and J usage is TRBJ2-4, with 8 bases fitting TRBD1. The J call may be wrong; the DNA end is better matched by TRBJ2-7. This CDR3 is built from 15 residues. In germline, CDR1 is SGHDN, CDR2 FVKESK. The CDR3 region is CASSRLDRVTYEQYF. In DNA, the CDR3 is TGTGCCAGCAGCCGCCTGGACAGGGTAACCTACGAGCAGTACTTC.

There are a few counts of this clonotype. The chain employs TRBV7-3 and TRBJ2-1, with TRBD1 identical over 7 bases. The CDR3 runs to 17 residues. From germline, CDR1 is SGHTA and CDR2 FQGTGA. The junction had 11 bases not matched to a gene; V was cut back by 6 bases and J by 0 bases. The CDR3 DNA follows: TGTGCCAGCAGTCACCGACCGGGACAGAGCTCCTACAATGAGCAGTTCTTC. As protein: CASSHRPGQSSYNEQFF.

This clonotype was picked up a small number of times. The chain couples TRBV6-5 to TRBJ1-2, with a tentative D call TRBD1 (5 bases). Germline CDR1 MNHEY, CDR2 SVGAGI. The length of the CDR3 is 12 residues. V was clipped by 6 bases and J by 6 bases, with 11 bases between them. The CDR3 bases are TGTGCCAGCAGATTCGGACAAAATGGCTACACCTTC. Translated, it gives CASRFGQNGYTF.

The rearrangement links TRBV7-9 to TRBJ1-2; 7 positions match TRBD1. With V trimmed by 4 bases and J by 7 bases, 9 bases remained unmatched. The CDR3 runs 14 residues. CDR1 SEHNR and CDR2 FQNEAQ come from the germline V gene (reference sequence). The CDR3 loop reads CASSYPLQGGGYTF. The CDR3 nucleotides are TGTGCCAGCAGCTATCCGCTCCAGGGGGGTGGCTACACCTTC.

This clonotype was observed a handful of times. CDR3: CSATGDPYNEQFF. For the CDR3, the DNA is TGCAGCGCTACAGGGGATCCCTACAATGAGCAGTTCTTC. The chain is built from TRBV29-1 and TRBJ2-1; 7 bases map to TRBD1. From germline, CDR1 is SQVTM and CDR2 ANQGSEA. Trimming took 7 bases from V and 2 from J; bases not matched to a gene: 5. CDR3 length equals 13 residues.

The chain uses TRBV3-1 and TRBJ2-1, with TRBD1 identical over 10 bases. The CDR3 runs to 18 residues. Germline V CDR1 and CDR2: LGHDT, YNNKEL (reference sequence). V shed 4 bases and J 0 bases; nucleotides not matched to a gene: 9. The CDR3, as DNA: TGTGCCAGCAGCCCGAGGACAGGGGGTCCTAGCTCCTACAATGAGCAGTTCTTC. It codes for CASSPRTGGPSSYNEQFF.

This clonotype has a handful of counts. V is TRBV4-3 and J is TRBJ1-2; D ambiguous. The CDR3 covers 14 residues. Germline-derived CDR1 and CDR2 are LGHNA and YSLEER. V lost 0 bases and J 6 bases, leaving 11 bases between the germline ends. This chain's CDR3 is CASSQEWSAHGYTF. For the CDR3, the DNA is TGCGCCAGCAGCCAAGAGTGGTCAGCCCATGGCTACACCTTC.

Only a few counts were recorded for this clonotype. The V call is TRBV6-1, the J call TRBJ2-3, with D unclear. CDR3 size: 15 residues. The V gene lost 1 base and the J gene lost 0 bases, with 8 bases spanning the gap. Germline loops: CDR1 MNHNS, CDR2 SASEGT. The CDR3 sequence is CASSEGRLSTDTQYF. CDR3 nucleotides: TGTGCCAGCAGTGAAGGCCGACTTAGCACAGATACGCAGTATTTT.

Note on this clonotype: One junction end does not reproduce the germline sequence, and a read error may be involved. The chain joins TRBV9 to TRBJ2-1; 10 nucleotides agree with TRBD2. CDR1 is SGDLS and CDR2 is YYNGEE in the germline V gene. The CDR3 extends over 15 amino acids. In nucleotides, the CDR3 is TGTGCCAGCAGCGCTAGCGGGGGACCCGGGAGTGAGGAGTTCTTC. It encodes CASSASGGPGSEEFF.

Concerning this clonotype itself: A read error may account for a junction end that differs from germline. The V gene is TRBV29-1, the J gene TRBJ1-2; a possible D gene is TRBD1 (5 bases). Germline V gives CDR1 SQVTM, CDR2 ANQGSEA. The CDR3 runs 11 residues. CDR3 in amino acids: CGVIQAGGYTF. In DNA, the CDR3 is TGCGGCGTTATACAGGCCGGTGGCTACACCTTC.

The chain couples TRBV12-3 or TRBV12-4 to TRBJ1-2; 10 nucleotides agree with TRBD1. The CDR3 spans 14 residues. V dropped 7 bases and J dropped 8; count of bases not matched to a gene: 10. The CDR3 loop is CASTLTGGAGGYTF. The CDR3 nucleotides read TGTGCCAGCACCCTGACAGGGGGCGCTGGGGGCTACACCTTC.

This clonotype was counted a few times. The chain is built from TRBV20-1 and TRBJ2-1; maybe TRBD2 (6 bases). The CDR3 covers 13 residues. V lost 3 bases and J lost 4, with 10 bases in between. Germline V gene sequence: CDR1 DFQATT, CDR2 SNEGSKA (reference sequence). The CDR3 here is CSASGGNYNEQFF. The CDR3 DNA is TGCAGTGCTAGCGGGGGTAATTACAATGAGCAGTTCTTC.

CDR3 coding DNA: TGCAGTGCCTATGGAGGGGATACCTACGAGCAGTACTTC. Translated, it gives CSAYGGDTYEQYF. The chain links TRBV20-1 to TRBJ2-7; the D gene is possibly TRBD2 (6 bases). Germline values: CDR1 DFQATT, CDR2 SNEGSKA (reference sequence). Trimming removed 6 bases from V and 2 bases from J, with 14 bases in between. The CDR3 is 13 amino acids.

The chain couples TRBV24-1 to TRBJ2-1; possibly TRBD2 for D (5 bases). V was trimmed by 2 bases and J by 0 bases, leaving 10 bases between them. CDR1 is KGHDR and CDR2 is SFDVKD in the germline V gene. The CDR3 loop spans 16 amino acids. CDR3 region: CATSDWTPSSYNEQFF. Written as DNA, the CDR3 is TGTGCCACCAGTGATTGGACTCCTAGCTCCTACAATGAGCAGTTCTTC.

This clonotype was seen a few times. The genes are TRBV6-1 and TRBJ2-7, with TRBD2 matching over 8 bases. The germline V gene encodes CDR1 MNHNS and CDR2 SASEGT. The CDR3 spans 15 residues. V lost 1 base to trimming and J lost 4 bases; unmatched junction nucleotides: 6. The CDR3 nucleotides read TGTGCCAGCAGTGAAGGGGCGGGGGGCTTTTACGAGCAGTACTTC. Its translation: CASSEGAGGFYEQYF.